Shown below are 13 T cell receptor beta chains from a single sample sequenced in a study of blood T cell repertoires in COVID-19. The assay was immunoSEQ multiplex PCR, and TCRdb's table has in-frame clones only and misses some. The sample lists around 83,000 clones; more than 75% were seen once. Sequenced: peripheral blood. These receptor sequences come from a woman between 70 and 85 years old with acute or convalescent COVID-19.

The chain has TRBV29-1 and TRBJ2-2, with 12 bases aligning to TRBD1. This CDR3 contains 15 residues. Germline V lookup: CDR1 SQVTM, CDR2 ANQGSEA. J lost 6 bases, V lost 2 bases, and 4 bases had no gene match. This chain's CDR3 is CSVEPGQGAPGELFF. The CDR3 DNA is TGCAGCGTTGAACCGGGACAGGGGGCGCCCGGGGAGCTGTTTTTT.

The chain has TRBV7-9 and TRBJ2-1; tentatively, D is TRBD2 (5 bases). Germline V gene sequence: CDR1 SEHNR, CDR2 FQNEAQ (reference sequence). The CDR3 is 13 residues long. Trimming left V 2 bases short and J 10 bases short, with 12 bases between. The CDR3: CASSLLLDSEQFF. CDR3 sequence (DNA): TGTGCCAGCAGCTTACTTTTGGACTCCGAGCAGTTCTTC.

The chain combines TRBV19 with TRBJ1-2, with 9 nucleotides matching TRBD1. Trimming removed 5 bases from V and 1 base from J; junction bases left unmatched: 5. There are 15 residues in the CDR3. CDR1 and CDR2 from the germline V gene are LNHDA and SQIVND (reference sequence). DNA of the CDR3: TGTGCCAGTAGTCGATGGGACAGGGATAACTATGGCTACACCTTC. Translated: CASSRWDRDNYGYTF.

The chain's CDR3 is CASSQETSGIYGDTQYF. As DNA, the CDR3 is TGTGCCAGCAGCCAAGAGACTAGCGGTATTTATGGAGATACGCAGTATTTT. This chain links TRBV3-1 (or the pseudogene TRBV3-2) with TRBJ2-3; 9 bases map to TRBD2. Germline-derived CDR1 and CDR2 are LGHDT and YNNKEL (reference sequence). V lost 0 bases to trimming and J lost 5 bases; unmatched junction nucleotides: 9. The length of the CDR3 is 17 residues.

The J gene is TRBJ2-3, the V gene TRBV4-2; TRBD2 matches 14 bases. Germline V lookup: CDR1 LGHNA, CDR2 YNFKEQ. V trimming: 1 base; J trimming: 7 bases; junction bases outside the gene matches: 7. The CDR3 is 17 amino acids. The CDR3 coding sequence is TGTGCCAGCAGCCAAGTATCCGGGACTAGCGGGGGTTATACGCAGTATTTT. It codes for CASSQVSGTSGGYTQYF.

V and J are TRBV5-4 and TRBJ2-4; 9 bases fit TRBD2. In germline, CDR1 is SGHNT, CDR2 YYREEE (reference sequence). V shed 3 bases and J 2 bases; nucleotides not matched to a gene: 3. The CDR3 contains 15 residues. CDR3 loop: CASSSPSGTKNIQYF. The CDR3 nucleotides read TGTGCCAGCAGCTCACCTAGCGGGACCAAAAACATTCAGTACTTC.

The V and J genes are TRBV28 and TRBJ2-7, with 10 bases identical to TRBD2. Trimming took 4 bases from V and 6 from J; bases not matched to a gene: 6. This CDR3 region has 14 residues. Germline V gives CDR1 MDHEN, CDR2 SYDVKM. The CDR3 DNA sequence: TGTGCCAGCAGTTCTTCCGGGACTAGCGCCGAGCAGTACGTC. Protein: CASSSSGTSAEQYV.

This clone was counted only a few times. CDR3 in amino acids: CASSLGGLSGERGNTEAFF. The CDR3 DNA reads TGCGCCAGCAGCTTGGGAGGTCTCTCAGGGGAAAGGGGGAACACTGAAGCTTTCTTT. The chain couples TRBV5-1 to TRBJ1-1; a possible D gene is TRBD1 (6 bases). The CDR3 is made up of 19 amino acids. With 0 bases removed from V and 1 base from J, the gap between germline ends came to 22 bases. Germline V CDR1 and CDR2: SGHRS, YFSETQ.

The chain has TRBV29-1 and TRBJ2-4; the D gene is possibly TRBD1 (5 bases). The length of the CDR3 is 12 residues. Looked up from germline, CDR1 is SQVTM and CDR2 is ANQGSEA. Trimming left V 3 bases short and J 4 bases short, with 7 bases between. The CDR3 DNA is TGCAGCGTTGATACAGGAAAAAACATTCAGTACTTC. It codes for CSVDTGKNIQYF.

The gene calls are TRBV19 and TRBJ1-6, with D perhaps TRBD1 (5 bases). Trimming cost V 5 bases and J 0 bases, with 14 bases left between them. This CDR3 contains 17 residues. Germline V gene lookup returns CDR1 LNHDA and CDR2 SQIVND (reference sequence). The CDR3, as DNA: TGTGCCAGTAGTGGGGCAGGGCCGCTCTCCTATAATTCACCCCTCCACTTT. Protein sequence: CASSGAGPLSYNSPLHF.

The chain uses TRBV24-1 and TRBJ2-5, with 12 bases aligning to TRBD2. The CDR3 length is 17 residues. After removal of 5 bases from V and 4 bases from J, the junction contained 10 bases not matched to a gene. Germline V gene data show CDR1 as KGHDR and CDR2 as SFDVKD. CDR3 residues: CATSVRLAGVSRETQYF. The CDR3 nucleotides are TGTGCCACCAGTGTTCGACTAGCGGGAGTATCTCGAGAGACCCAGTACTTC.

This rearrangement joins TRBV6-5 to TRBJ1-1; 8 nucleotides align to TRBD1. The CDR3 extends over 13 amino acids. The germline CDR1 and CDR2 sequences are MNHEY and SVGAGI. V dropped 3 bases and J dropped 8; count of bases not matched to a gene: 5. The CDR3 nucleotides read TGTGCCAGCAGTTATAACCGACAGGGGGAAGCTTTCTTT. Its protein product is CASSYNRQGEAFF.

This chain connects TRBV6-6 to TRBJ1-2; D gene ambiguous. Germline V gene data show CDR1 as MNHNY and CDR2 as SVGAGI (reference sequence). The CDR3 covers 13 residues. Trimming pared 6 bases from V and 1 base from J, leaving 9 bases between. CDR3 nucleotides: TGTGCCAGCAGACTGGGAGGTAACTATGGCTACACCTTC. Translating it yields CASRLGGNYGYTF.